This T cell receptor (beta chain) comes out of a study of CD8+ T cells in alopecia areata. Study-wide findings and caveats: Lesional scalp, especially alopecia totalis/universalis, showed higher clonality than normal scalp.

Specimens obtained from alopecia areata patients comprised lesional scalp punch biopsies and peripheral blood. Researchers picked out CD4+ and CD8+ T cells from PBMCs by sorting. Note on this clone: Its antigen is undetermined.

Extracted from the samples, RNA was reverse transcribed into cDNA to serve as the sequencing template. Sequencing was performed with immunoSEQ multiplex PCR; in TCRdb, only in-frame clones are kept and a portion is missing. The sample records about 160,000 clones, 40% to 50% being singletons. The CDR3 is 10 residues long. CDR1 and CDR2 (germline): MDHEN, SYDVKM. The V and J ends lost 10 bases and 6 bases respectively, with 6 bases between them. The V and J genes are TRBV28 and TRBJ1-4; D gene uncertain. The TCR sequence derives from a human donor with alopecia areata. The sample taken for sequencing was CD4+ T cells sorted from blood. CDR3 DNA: TGTGCCACCAAATATGAAAAACTGTTTTTT. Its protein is CATKYEKLFF.